The rows below give T cell receptor beta chains drawn from one sample of a study of T cells in Graves' hyperthyroidism and ophthalmopathy. MiXCR was run by TCRdb on the multiplex PCR reads, yielding one entry per CDR3 protein. The sample holds fewer than 900,000 distinct CDR3 sequences, over 15% seen once. Source material: blood. The receptors were gathered from a woman in her 50s with Graves' hyperthyroidism that later progressed to Graves' ophthalmopathy. The CDR3 runs from the conserved cysteine through the conserved F or W. A D gene is named only where the DNA matches it firmly. Clone size, where shown, is once, few, many, or a class for clones that have expanded.

v_gene: TRBV20-1; j_gene: TRBJ1-2; d_gene: NA; abundance: few; CDR3nt: TGCAGTGCTATCGATTTTAAGGGTCCCAATGGCTACACCTTC; CDR3aa: CSAIDFKGPNGYTF
v_gene: TRBV12-3/TRBV12-4; j_gene: TRBJ2-1; d_gene: TRBD1; abundance: many; CDR3nt: TGTGCCAGCAGTTCAGGGGGAGAGCAGTTCTTC; CDR3aa: CASSSGGEQFF
v_gene: TRBV11-1; j_gene: TRBJ2-5; d_gene: NA; abundance: many; CDR3nt: TGTGCCAGCAGCTTAGCGGGGGACCGGAGACCGGAGACCCAGTACTTC; CDR3aa: CASSLAGDRRPETQYF
v_gene: TRBV6-2/TRBV6-3; j_gene: TRBJ1-5; d_gene: NA; abundance: NA; CDR3nt: TGTGCCAGCAGTTTCTCATTGGATAGCAATCAGCCCCAGCATTTT; CDR3aa: CASSFSLDSNQPQHF
v_gene: TRBV6-1; j_gene: TRBJ1-2; d_gene: NA; abundance: few; CDR3nt: TGTGCCAGCAGTCTCCGCCCCCGAGGGGACTATGGCTACACCTTC; CDR3aa: CASSLRPRGDYGYTF
v_gene: TRBV5-5; j_gene: TRBJ1-3; d_gene: TRBD1; abundance: few; CDR3nt: TGTGCCAGCAGCTTGGACTCAGGGGGCGTATCTGGAAACACCATATATTTT; CDR3aa: CASSLDSGGVSGNTIYF
v_gene: TRBV7-3; j_gene: TRBJ2-1; d_gene: NA; abundance: few; CDR3nt: TGTGCCAGCAGCTTAACGATGAGTAACGAGCAGTTCTTC; CDR3aa: CASSLTMSNEQFF
v_gene: TRBV5-1; j_gene: TRBJ1-6; d_gene: NA; abundance: few; CDR3nt: TGCGCCAGCAGCCGGAATATAGACGGAAATTCACCCCTCCACTTT; CDR3aa: CASSRNIDGNSPLHF
v_gene: TRBV6-1; j_gene: TRBJ1-4; d_gene: NA; abundance: NA; CDR3nt: TGTGCCAGCACCCATCTTGCAACTAATGAAAAACTGTTTTTT; CDR3aa: CASTHLATNEKLFF
v_gene: TRBV2; j_gene: TRBJ2-5; d_gene: TRBD2; abundance: few; CDR3nt: TGTGCCAGCAGTGTTCCCGGACTAGCGCAAAGATTGATTCAAGAGACCCAGTACTTC; CDR3aa: CASSVPGLAQRLIQETQYF
v_gene: TRBV7-3; j_gene: TRBJ1-2; d_gene: NA; abundance: few; CDR3nt: TGTGCCAGCAGCTTAACGGGGCTGGGGGCGAGTGGCTACACCTTC; CDR3aa: CASSLTGLGASGYTF
v_gene: TRBV7-2; j_gene: TRBJ2-3; d_gene: TRBD2; abundance: few; CDR3nt: TGTGCCACCCTCTTCAACGGACTAGCGGGAGATACGCAGTATTTT; CDR3aa: CATLFNGLAGDTQYF
v_gene: TRBV5-1; j_gene: TRBJ2-2; d_gene: NA; abundance: few; CDR3nt: TGCGCCAGCAGCTCCTGGACAACCGGCGCTACGAACACCGGGGAGCTGTTTTTT; CDR3aa: CASSSWTTGATNTGELFF
v_gene: TRBV11-3; j_gene: TRBJ2-5; d_gene: TRBD2; abundance: many; CDR3nt: TGTGCCAGCAGCCAGGGGACTAGCGGGGAACAAGAGACCCAGTACTTC; CDR3aa: CASSQGTSGEQETQYF
v_gene: TRBV4-1; j_gene: TRBJ2-7; d_gene: NA; abundance: NA; CDR3nt: TGCGCCAGCAGCCAAGTCGGCCTATCCTACGAGCAGTACTTC; CDR3aa: CASSQVGLSYEQYF
v_gene: TRBV9; j_gene: TRBJ1-5; d_gene: NA; abundance: many; CDR3nt: TGTGCCAGCAGCGTAGAGGCGGACCCGACACATCAGCCCCAGCATTTT; CDR3aa: CASSVEADPTHQPQHF
v_gene: TRBV12-3/TRBV12-4; j_gene: TRBJ2-7; d_gene: NA; abundance: many; CDR3nt: TGTGCCAGCAGTCCAGTGTGGGGCTCCTACGAGCAGTACTTC; CDR3aa: CASSPVWGSYEQYF
v_gene: TRBV18; j_gene: TRBJ1-1; d_gene: TRBD1; abundance: many; CDR3nt: TGTGCCAGCTCACCACAAGAGACAGGGGACACTGAAGCTTTCTTT; CDR3aa: CASSPQETGDTEAFF
v_gene: TRBV20-1; j_gene: TRBJ1-2; d_gene: NA; abundance: many; CDR3nt: TGCAGTGCTAGCCGAGCGGGCCTCCACTATGGCTACACCTTC; CDR3aa: CSASRAGLHYGYTF
v_gene: TRBV6-5; j_gene: TRBJ1-6; d_gene: NA; abundance: few; CDR3nt: TGTGCCAGCAGTTACTACAGTGGTTCACCCCTCCACTTT; CDR3aa: CASSYYSGSPLHF
v_gene: TRBV20-1; j_gene: TRBJ1-4; d_gene: NA; abundance: NA; CDR3nt: TGCAGTGCCACGGATTCACGGACAGCTAATGAAAAACTGTTTTTT; CDR3aa: CSATDSRTANEKLFF
v_gene: TRBV13; j_gene: TRBJ2-5; d_gene: NA; abundance: many; CDR3nt: TGTGCCAGCACCGGTACAGGGCCGGGCCAAGAGACCCAGTACTTC; CDR3aa: CASTGTGPGQETQYF